The clone carrying this TCR beta chain was seen once. Its antigen is as yet unknown. The CDR3 runs 12 residues. V gave up 5 bases and J gave up 4 bases, with 8 bases separating them. Per the germline V gene, CDR1 is SGHAT and CDR2 is FQNNGV. Treatment given: roughly 19 received Ad26.COV2.S at low or high dose, single or two shots; about 5 received placebo; per-sample allocation not given. Sampling took place 63 days after the first vaccine or placebo injection. These data are taken from a study of Ad26.COV2.S vaccination and SARS-CoV-2 variants. Study-level findings and limits: Spike-specific TCR breadth was greater after Ad26.COV2.S than placebo. Responses of T cells in total may have been underestimated by the TCR breadth and depth analyses.

Assay: immunoSEQ multiplex PCR; the TCRdb copy retains only in-frame clones and omits some. Of under 550,000 clones in the sample, around 90% were seen once. Here the sequenced sample was peripheral blood, taken in a trial of Ad26.COV2.S vaccine versus placebo. The genes are TRBV11-2 and TRBJ2-5; D remains unclear. The receptor was derived from a person aged 18-65 years who received the Ad26.COV2.S COVID-19 vaccine or a placebo. CDR3 residues: CASSQWGETQYF. The CDR3 nucleotides are TGTGCCAGCAGCCAGTGGGGAGAGACCCAGTACTTC. Full variable domain (missing parts from reference TRBV11-2 and TRBJ2-5): EAGVAQSPRYKIIEKRQSVAFWCNPISGHATLYWYQQILGQGPKLLIQFQNNGVVDDSQLPKDRFSAERLKGVDSTLKIQPAKLEDSAVYLCASSQWGETQYFGPGTRLLVL.